This TCR beta chain was documented in a study of early T cells in non-severe SARS-CoV-2 infection. Study-wide results and caveats: VDJdb-based matching was biased toward anti-spike CD8 responses and missed private and CD4 specificities.

This clonotype came up many times. What it recognizes is unknown. The library protocol tagged individual cDNA molecules with unique molecular identifiers. TCRdb ran MiXCR on the 5' RACE reads and lists one entry per CDR3 protein. This table holds about 89,000 distinct CDR3 sequences, roughly 15% found once. Germline V gene sequence: CDR1 DFQATT, CDR2 SNEGSKA (reference sequence). This CDR3 spans 14 amino acids. The trim removed 5 bases at V and 8 bases at J, leaving 10 bases unmatched. This material consisted of whole blood, taken at baseline. The TCR sequence derives from an adult who was a healthcare worker with PCR-confirmed SARS-CoV-2 infection or an uninfected control (not recorded which). The V and J genes are TRBV20-1 and TRBJ2-1; 9 bases align to TRBD2. CDR3 protein: CSAPLAGSVDEQFF. Here the CDR3 DNA reads TGCAGTGCTCCTCTAGCGGGATCTGTCGATGAGCAGTTCTTC.